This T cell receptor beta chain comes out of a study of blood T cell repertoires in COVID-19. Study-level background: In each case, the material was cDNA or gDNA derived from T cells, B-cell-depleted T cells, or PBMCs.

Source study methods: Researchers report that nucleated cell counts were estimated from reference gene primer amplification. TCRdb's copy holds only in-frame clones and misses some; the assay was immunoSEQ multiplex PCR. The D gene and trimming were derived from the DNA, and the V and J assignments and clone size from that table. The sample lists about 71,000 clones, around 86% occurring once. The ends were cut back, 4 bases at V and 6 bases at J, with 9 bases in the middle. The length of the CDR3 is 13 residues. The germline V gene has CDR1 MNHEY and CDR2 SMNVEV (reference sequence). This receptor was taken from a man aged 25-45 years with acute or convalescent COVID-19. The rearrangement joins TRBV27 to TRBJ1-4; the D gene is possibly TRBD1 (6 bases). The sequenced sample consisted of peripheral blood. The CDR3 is CASSSQGYEKLFF. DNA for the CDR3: TGTGCCAGCAGTTCCCAGGGGTATGAAAAACTGTTTTTT.